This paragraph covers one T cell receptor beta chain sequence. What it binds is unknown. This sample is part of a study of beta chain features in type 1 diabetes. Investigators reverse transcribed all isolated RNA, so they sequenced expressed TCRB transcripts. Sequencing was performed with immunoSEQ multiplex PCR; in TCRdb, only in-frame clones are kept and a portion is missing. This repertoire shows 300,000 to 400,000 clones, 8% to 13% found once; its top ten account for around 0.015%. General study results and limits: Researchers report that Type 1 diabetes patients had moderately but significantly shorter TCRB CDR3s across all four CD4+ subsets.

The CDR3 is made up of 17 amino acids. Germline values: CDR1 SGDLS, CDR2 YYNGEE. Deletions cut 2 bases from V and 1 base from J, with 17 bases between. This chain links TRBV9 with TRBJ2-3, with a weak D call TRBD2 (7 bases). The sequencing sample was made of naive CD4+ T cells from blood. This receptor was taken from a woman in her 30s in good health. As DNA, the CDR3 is TGTGCCAGCAGCGTCGCGGTGAGGGGGAGGGGCACAGATACGCAGTATTTT. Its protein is CASSVAVRGRGTDTQYF. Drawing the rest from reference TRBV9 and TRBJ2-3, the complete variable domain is DSGVTQTPKHLITATGQRVTLRCSPRSGDLSVYWYQQSLDQGLQFLIQYYNGEERAKGNILERFSAQQFPDLHSELNLSSLELGDSALYFCASSVAVRGRGTDTQYFGPGTRLTVL.